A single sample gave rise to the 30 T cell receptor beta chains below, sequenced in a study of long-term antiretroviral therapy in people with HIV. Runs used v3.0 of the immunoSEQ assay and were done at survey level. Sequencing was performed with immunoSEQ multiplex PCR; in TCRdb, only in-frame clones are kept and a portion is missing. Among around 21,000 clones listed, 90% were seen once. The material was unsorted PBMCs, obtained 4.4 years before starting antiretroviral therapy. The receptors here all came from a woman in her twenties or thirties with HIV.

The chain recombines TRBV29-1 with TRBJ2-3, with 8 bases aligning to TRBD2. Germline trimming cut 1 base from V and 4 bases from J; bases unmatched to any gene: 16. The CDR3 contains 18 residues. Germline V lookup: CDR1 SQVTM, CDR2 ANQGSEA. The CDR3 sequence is CSVEGFGAAGGRADTQYF. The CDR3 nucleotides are TGCAGCGTTGAAGGGTTTGGGGCTGCGGGGGGAAGGGCAGATACGCAGTATTTT.

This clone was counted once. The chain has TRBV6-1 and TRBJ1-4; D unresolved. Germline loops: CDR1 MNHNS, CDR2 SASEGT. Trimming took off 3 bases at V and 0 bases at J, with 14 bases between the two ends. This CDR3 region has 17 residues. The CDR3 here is CASSDRIPGSTNEKLFF. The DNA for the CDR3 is TGTGCCAGCAGTGACCGGATTCCCGGCTCAACTAATGAAAAACTGTTTTTT.

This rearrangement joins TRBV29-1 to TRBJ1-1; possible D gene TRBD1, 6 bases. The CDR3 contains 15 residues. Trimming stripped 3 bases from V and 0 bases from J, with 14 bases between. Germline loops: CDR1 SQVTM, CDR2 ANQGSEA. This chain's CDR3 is CSVDQVRGMNTEAFF. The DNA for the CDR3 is TGCAGCGTTGATCAGGTCAGGGGTATGAACACTGAAGCTTTCTTT.

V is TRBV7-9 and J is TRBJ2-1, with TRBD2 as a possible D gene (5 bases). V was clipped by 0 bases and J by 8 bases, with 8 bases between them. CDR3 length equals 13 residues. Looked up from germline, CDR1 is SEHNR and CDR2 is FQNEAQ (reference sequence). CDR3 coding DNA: TGTGCCAGCAGCTTAGCTAACGGGGATGAGCAGTTCTTC. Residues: CASSLANGDEQFF.

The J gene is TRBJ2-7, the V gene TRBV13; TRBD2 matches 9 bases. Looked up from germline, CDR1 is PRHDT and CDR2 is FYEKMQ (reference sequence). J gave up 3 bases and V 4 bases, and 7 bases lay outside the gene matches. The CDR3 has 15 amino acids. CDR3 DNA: TGTGCCAGCAGCTCCCATCGAGCGGGGGGCTACGAGCAGTACTTC. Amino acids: CASSSHRAGGYEQYF.

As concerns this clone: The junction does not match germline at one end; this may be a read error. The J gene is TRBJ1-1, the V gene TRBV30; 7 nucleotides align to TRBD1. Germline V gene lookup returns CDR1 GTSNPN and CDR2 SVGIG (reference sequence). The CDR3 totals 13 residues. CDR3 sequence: CAWSVLRDSALQF. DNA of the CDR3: TGTGCCTGGAGTGTACTGAGGGACAGCGCCCTCCAATTT.

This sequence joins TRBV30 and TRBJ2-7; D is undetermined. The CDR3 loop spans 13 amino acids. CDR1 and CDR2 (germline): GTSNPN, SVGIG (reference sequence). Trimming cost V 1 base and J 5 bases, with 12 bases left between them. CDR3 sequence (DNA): TGTGCCTGGAGTGGTGGGAACACCGACGAGCAGTACTTC. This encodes CAWSGGNTDEQYF.

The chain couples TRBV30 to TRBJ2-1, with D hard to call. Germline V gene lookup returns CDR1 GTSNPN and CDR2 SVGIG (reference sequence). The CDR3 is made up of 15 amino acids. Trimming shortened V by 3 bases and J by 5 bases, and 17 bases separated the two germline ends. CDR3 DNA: TGTGCCTGGAGCCTCCGGAGACTCCTTAACAATGAGCAGTTCTTC. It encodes CAWSLRRLLNNEQFF.

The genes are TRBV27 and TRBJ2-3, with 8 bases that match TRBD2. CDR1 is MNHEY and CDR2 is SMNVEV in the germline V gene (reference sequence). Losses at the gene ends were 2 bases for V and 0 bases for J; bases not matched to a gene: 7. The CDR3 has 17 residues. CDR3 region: CASSLGAGGASTDTQYF. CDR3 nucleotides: TGTGCCAGCAGTTTAGGGGCGGGGGGAGCTAGCACAGATACGCAGTATTTT.

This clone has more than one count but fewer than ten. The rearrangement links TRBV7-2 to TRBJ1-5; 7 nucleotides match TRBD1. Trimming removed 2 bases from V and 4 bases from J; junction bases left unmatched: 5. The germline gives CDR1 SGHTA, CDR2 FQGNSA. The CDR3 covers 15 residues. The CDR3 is CASSLRQGGNQPQHF. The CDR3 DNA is TGTGCCAGCAGCTTAAGACAGGGTGGAAATCAGCCCCAGCATTTT. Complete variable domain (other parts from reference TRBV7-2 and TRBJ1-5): GAGVSQSPSNKVTEKGKDVELRCDPISGHTALYWYRQSLGQGLEFLIYFQGNSAPDKSGLPSDRFSAERTGGSVSTLTIQRTQQEDSAVYLCASSLRQGGNQPQHFGDGTRLSIL.

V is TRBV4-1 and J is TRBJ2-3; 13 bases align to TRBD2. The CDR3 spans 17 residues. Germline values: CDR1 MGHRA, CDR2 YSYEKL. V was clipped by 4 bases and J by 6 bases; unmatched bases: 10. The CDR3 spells CASSRGWTSGGGDTQYF. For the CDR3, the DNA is TGCGCCAGCAGCCGGGGATGGACTAGCGGGGGTGGGGATACGCAGTATTTT.

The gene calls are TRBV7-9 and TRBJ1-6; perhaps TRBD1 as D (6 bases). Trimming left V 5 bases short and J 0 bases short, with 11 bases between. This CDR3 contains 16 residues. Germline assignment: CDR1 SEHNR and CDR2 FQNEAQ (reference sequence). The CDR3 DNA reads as TGTGCCAGCAGCCCAGGGGTTAGCTCCTATAATTCACCCCTCCACTTT. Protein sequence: CASSPGVSSYNSPLHF.

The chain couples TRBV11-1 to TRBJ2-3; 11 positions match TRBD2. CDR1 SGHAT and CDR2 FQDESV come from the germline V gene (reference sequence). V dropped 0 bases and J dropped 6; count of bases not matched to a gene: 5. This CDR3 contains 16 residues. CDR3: CASSLARSSGRDTQYF. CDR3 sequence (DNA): TGTGCCAGCAGCTTAGCGCGGTCTAGCGGGAGGGATACGCAGTATTTT.

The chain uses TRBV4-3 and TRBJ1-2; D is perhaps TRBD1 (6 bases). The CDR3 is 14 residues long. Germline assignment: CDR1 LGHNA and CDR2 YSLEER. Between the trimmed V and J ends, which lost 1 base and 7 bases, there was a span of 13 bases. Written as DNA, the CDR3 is TGCGCCAGCAGCCAAGTCGGGGGGGCAGGTGGCTACACCTTC. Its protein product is CASSQVGGAGGYTF.

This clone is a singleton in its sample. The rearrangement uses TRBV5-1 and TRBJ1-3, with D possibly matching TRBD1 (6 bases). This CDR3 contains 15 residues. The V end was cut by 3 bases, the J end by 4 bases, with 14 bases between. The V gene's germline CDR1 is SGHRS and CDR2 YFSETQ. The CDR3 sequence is CASSSVTGSGNTIYF. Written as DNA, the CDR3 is TGCGCCAGCAGCTCTGTAACAGGGAGCGGAAACACCATATATTTT.

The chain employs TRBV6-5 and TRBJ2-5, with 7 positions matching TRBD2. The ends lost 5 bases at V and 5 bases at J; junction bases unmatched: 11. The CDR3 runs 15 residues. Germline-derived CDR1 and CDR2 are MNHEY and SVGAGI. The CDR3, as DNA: TGTGCCAGCAGTCGGGGCGGGGGAGATATTGAGACCCAGTACTTC. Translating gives CASSRGGGDIETQYF.

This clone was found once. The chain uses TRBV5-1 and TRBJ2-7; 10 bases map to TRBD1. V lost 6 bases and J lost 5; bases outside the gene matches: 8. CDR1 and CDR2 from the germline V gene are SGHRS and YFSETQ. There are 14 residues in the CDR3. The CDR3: CASTPGTGDHEQYF. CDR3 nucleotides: TGCGCCAGCACCCCCGGGACAGGGGACCACGAGCAGTACTTC.

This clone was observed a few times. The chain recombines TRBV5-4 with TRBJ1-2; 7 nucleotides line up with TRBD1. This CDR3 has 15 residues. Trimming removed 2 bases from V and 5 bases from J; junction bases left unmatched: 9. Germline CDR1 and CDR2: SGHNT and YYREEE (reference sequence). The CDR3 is CASSFRDRLPYGYTF. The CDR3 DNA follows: TGTGCCAGCAGCTTCCGGGACAGACTACCGTATGGCTACACCTTC. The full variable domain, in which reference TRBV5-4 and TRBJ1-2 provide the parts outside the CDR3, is ETGVTQSPTHLIKTRGQQVTLRCSSQSGHNTVSWYQQALGQGPQFIFQYYREEENGRGNFPPRFSGLQFPNYSSELNVNALELDDSALYLCASSFRDRLPYGYTFGSGTRLTVV.

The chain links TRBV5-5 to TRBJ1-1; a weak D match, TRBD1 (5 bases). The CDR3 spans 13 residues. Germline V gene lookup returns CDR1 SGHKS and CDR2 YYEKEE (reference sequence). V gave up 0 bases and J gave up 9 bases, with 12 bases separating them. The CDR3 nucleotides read TGTGCCAGCAGCTTGGAGTCGGGACTTCAAGCTTTCTTT. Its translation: CASSLESGLQAFF.

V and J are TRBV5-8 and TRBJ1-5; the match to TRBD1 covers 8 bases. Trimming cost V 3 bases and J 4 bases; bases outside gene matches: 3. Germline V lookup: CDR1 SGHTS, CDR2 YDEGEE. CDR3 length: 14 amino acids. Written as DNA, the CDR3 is TGTGCCAGCAGCTGGGGACAGGCGAATCAGCCCCAGCATTTT. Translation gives CASSWGQANQPQHF.

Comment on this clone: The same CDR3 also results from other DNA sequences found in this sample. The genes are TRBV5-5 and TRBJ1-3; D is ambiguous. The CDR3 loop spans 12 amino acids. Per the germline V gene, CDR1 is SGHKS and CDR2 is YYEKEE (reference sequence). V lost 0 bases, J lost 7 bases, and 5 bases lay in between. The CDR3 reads CASSLEGNTIYF. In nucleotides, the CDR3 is TGTGCCAGCAGCTTGGAAGGGAACACCATATATTTT. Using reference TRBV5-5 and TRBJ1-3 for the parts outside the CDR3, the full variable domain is DAGVTQSPTHLIKTRGQQVTLRCSPISGHKSVSWYQQVLGQGPQFIFQYYEKEERGRGNFPDRFSARQFPNYSSELNVNALLLGDSALYLCASSLEGNTIYFGEGSWLTVV.

The chain's CDR3 is CASSPSAPGTGNYGYTF. The CDR3 DNA reads as TGTGCCAGCTCACCTTCCGCCCCCGGGACAGGGAACTATGGCTACACCTTC. V usage is TRBV18 and J usage is TRBJ1-2; the match to TRBD1 covers 9 bases. V was clipped by 3 bases and J by 2 bases; unmatched bases: 10. The V gene's germline CDR1 is KGHSH and CDR2 LQKENI. The CDR3 is 17 residues long.

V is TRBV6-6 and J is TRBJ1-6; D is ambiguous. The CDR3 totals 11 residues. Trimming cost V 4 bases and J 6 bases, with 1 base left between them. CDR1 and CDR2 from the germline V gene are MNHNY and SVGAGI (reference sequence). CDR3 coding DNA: TGTGCCAGCAGTTTTAATTCACCCCTCCACTTT. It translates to CASSFNSPLHF.

CDR3 DNA sequence: TGTGCCAGCAGCACGACCGGACAGTCCTTCAAGTACTTC. Protein sequence: CASSTTGQSFKYF. V usage is TRBV7-8 and J usage is TRBJ2-7; TRBD1 is a possible D gene (6 bases). This CDR3 has 13 amino acids. CDR1 and CDR2 from the germline V gene are SGHVS and FQNEAQ. Trimming removed 5 bases from V and 11 bases from J, with 19 bases in between.

In DNA form, the CDR3 reads TGTGCCAGCAGTGAAGGACAGGGAGTAAAATTGGGGGAGCTGTTTTTT. Encoded protein: CASSEGQGVKLGELFF. The V and J genes are TRBV6-1 and TRBJ2-2; 7 bases are shared with TRBD1. Germline loops: CDR1 MNHNS, CDR2 SASEGT. V shed 1 base and J 8 bases; nucleotides not matched to a gene: 10. There are 16 residues in the CDR3.

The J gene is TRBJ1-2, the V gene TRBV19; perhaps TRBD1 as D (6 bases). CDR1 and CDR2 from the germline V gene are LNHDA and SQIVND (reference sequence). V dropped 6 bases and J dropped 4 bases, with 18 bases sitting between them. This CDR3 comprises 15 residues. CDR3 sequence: CASRETWTASYGYTF. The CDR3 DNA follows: TGTGCCAGTAGAGAGACATGGACAGCCAGCTATGGCTACACCTTC.

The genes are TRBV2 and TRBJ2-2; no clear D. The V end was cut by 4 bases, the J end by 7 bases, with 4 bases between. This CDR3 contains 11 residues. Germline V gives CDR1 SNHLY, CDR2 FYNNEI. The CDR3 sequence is CASSAGGELFF. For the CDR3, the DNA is TGTGCCAGCAGTGCCGGCGGGGAGCTGTTTTTT. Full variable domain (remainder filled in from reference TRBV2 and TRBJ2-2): EPEVTQTPSHQVTQMGQEVILRCVPISNHLYFYWYRQILGQKVEFLVSFYNNEISEKSEIFDDQFSVERPDGSNFTLKIRSTKLEDSAMYFCASSAGGELFFGEGSRLTVL.

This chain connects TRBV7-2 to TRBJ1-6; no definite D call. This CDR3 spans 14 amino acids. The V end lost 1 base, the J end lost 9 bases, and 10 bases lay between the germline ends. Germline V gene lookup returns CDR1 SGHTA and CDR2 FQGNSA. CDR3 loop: CASSLVVGVSPLHF. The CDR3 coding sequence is TGTGCCAGCAGCTTAGTGGTAGGAGTTTCACCCCTCCACTTT.

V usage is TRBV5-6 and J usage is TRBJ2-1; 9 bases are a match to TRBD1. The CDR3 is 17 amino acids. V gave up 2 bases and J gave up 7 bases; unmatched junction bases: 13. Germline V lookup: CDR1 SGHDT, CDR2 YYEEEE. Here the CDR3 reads CASSLPPGTGLKNEQFF. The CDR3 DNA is TGTGCCAGCAGCTTACCTCCCGGGACAGGGCTAAAAAATGAGCAGTTCTTC.

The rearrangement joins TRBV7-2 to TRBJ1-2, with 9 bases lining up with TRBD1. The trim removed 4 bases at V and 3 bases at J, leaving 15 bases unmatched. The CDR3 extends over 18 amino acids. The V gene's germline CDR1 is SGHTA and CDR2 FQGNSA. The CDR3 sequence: CASSSRGTGSYLHYGYTF. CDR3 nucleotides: TGTGCCAGCAGCTCGAGAGGGACAGGGTCATACCTCCACTATGGCTACACCTTC.